This entry lists 6 T cell receptor beta chains sequenced from one sample in a study of cytomegalovirus exposure and HLA in healthy donors. Profiling relied on immunoSEQ multiplex PCR, and the TCRdb table lists in-frame clones only, not all of them. The sample holds about 150,000 clones, about 89% seen once. Sequenced material: PBMCs. The receptors shown here come from a man aged 18 to 29 in good health and CMV-seronegative.

The rearrangement links TRBV28 to TRBJ2-7; TRBD1 aligns across 8 bases. The length of the CDR3 is 17 residues. The trim removed 3 bases at V and 6 bases at J, leaving 16 bases unmatched. The V gene's germline CDR1 is MDHEN and CDR2 SYDVKM. The CDR3: CASSFITGTGGLGEQYV. The CDR3 bases are TGTGCCAGCAGTTTTATTACCGGGACAGGCGGTCTAGGCGAGCAGTACGTC.

In regard to this clone: Its ends do not fully match the called genes, so a read error is possible. V usage is TRBV7-9 and J usage is TRBJ1-1; 8 nucleotides match TRBD1. The CDR3 is 11 residues long. CDR1 is SEHNR and CDR2 is FQNEAQ in the germline V gene (reference sequence). CDR3 in DNA: TGTGCCAGCAGTCCACAGGGGGGCCCCAACTTT. It translates to CASSPQGGPNF. The full variable domain, its missing parts supplied by reference TRBV7-9 and TRBJ1-1, is DTGVSQNPRHKITKRGQNVTFRCDPISEHNRLYWYRQTLGQGPEFLTYFQNEAQLEKSRLLSDRFSAERPKGSFSTLEIQRTEQGDSAMYLCASSPQGGPNFGQGTRLTVV.

The chain joins TRBV7-2 to TRBJ2-3; 7 nucleotides agree with TRBD2. Germline V gene sequence: CDR1 SGHTA, CDR2 FQGNSA. This CDR3 is built from 13 residues. Losses at the gene ends were 4 bases for V and 4 bases for J; bases not matched to a gene: 2. The CDR3 loop reads CASSWAGADTQYF. DNA of the CDR3: TGTGCCAGCAGCTGGGCGGGGGCAGATACGCAGTATTTT.

This clone appeared a single time. This chain uses TRBV5-6 with TRBJ2-1, with 9 nucleotides matching TRBD2. The CDR3 covers 15 residues. CDR1 and CDR2 from the germline V gene are SGHDT and YYEEEE. V gave up 4 bases and J gave up 9 bases; unmatched junction bases: 11. CDR3 DNA: TGTGCCAGCAGCCCGGCGGGAGGGCCCTCGGTTGAGCAGTTCTTC. It yields the protein CASSPAGGPSVEQFF. The whole variable domain, filled in from reference TRBV5-6 and TRBJ2-1, reads DAGVTQSPTHLIKTRGQQVTLRCSPKSGHDTVSWYQQALGQGPQFIFQYYEEEERQRGNFPDRFSGHQFPNYSSELNVNALLLGDSALYLCASSPAGGPSVEQFFGPGTRLTVL.

This clone was detected a few times. This chain uses TRBV19 with TRBJ1-2; TRBD1 aligns across 8 bases. The V gene's germline CDR1 is LNHDA and CDR2 SQIVND (reference sequence). Trimming at V came to 4 bases and at J to 8 bases, leaving 6 bases not matched to a gene. The CDR3 is 13 residues long. The CDR3 coding sequence is TGTGCCAGTAGTACGGGACAGGTCAGGGGCTACACCTTC. Translated, it gives CASSTGQVRGYTF.

The chain links TRBV6-6 to TRBJ1-3; the D is unclear. The CDR3 loop spans 11 amino acids. The germline V gene encodes CDR1 MNHNY and CDR2 SVGAGI (reference sequence). Trimming removed 4 bases at V and 8 bases at J, with 6 bases between. Written as DNA, the CDR3 is TGTGCCAGCAGTTTGCGGGACACCATATATTTT. It specifies CASSLRDTIYF.